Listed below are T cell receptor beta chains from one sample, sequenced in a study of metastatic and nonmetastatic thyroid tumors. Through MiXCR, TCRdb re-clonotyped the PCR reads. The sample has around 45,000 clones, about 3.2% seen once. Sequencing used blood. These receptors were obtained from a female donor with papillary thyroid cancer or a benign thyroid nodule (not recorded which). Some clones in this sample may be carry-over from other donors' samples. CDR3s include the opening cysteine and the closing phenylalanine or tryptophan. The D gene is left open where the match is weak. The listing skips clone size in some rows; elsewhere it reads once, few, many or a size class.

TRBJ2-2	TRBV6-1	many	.	CASTLLGSGELFF	TGTGCCAGCACCCTCTTGGGGTCCGGGGAGCTGTTTTTT
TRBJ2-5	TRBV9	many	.	CASSFGVGETQYF	TGTGCCAGCAGTTTCGGGGTCGGGGAGACCCAGTACTTC
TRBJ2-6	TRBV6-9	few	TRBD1	CASSFRDRGLSGANVPTF	TGTGCCAGCAGTTTCAGGGACAGGGGGCTAAGTGGGGCCAACGTCCCGACTTTC
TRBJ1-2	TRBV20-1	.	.	CSARRTVHYGYTF	TGCAGTGCTAGACGGACAGTCCACTATGGCTACACCTTC
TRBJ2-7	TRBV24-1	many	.	CATSGGALSLYEQYF	TGTGCCACCAGTGGAGGAGCACTGTCTCTCTACGAGCAGTACTTC
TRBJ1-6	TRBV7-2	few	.	CASSLGSQGNSPLHF	TGTGCCAGCAGCTTAGGAAGCCAGGGAAATTCACCCCTCCACTTT
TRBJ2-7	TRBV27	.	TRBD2	CVSWGAGGPFYEQYF	TGTGTCAGTTGGGGGGCGGGAGGGCCGTTCTACGAGCAGTACTTC
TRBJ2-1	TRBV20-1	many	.	CSASFQGSNNEQFF	TGCAGTGCTAGTTTTCAGGGGTCAAACAATGAGCAGTTCTTC
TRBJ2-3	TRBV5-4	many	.	CASSSRLSTAGDTQYF	TGTGCCAGCAGCTCAAGACTTTCCACCGCCGGAGATACGCAGTATTTT
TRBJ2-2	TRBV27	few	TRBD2	CASSWAFGGVVELFF	TGTGCCAGCAGTTGGGCCTTTGGGGGGGTCGTGGAGCTGTTTTTT
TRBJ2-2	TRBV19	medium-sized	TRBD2	CASSEGLATNTGELFF	TGTGCCAGTAGCGAGGGACTAGCGACGAACACCGGGGAGCTGTTTTTT
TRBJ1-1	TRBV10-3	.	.	CAISESVDNAEAFF	TGTGCCATCAGTGAGTCAGTGGACAACGCGGAAGCTTTCTTT
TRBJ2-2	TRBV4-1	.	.	CASSHLGTFNTGELFF	TGCGCCAGCAGCCACCTTGGGACCTTTAACACCGGGGAGCTGTTTTTT
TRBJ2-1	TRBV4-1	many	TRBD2	CASSHTLAGGSYNEQFF	TGCGCCAGCAGCCACACCCTAGCGGGAGGGTCCTACAATGAGCAGTTCTTC
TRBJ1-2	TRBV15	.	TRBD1	CATSSGTDYGYTF	TGTGCCACCAGCTCCGGGACAGACTATGGCTACACCTTC
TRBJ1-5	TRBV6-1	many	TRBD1	CASAATGGLSNQPQHF	TGTGCCAGTGCTGCCACAGGGGGCCTTAGCAATCAGCCCCAGCATTTT
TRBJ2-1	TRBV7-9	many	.	CASINPGGYGEQFF	TGTGCCAGCATCAACCCCGGGGGATATGGTGAGCAGTTCTTC
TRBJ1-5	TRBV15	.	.	CATSRDWDLNQPQHF	TGTGCCACCAGCAGAGATTGGGACCTCAATCAGCCCCAGCATTTT
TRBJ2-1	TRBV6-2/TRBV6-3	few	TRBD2	CASSRKPGLGNEQFF	TGTGCCAGCAGTAGAAAGCCGGGACTAGGCAATGAGCAGTTCTTC
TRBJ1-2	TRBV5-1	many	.	CASSFSGGEDGYTF	TGCGCCAGCAGCTTCAGCGGGGGCGAGGATGGCTACACCTTC
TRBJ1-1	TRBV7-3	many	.	CASSAGLNTEAFF	TGTGCCAGCAGTGCGGGACTTAACACTGAAGCTTTCTTT
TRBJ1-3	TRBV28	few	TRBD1	CASSSPGQGRGSGNTIYF	TGTGCCAGCAGTTCCCCGGGACAGGGAAGAGGCTCTGGAAACACCATATATTTT
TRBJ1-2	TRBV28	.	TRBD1	CASNPLTGGSYGYTF	TGTGCCAGCAACCCCCTGACAGGGGGCAGCTATGGCTACACCTTC
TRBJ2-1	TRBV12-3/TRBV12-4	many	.	CASSLEGGPYNEQFF	TGTGCCAGCAGTTTAGAGGGAGGACCCTACAATGAGCAGTTCTTC
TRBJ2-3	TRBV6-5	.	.	CASIYWGGAQYF	TGTGCCAGCATTTATTGGGGAGGTGCGCAGTATTTT
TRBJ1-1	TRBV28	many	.	CASRRVGEAFF	TGTGCCAGCAGACGGGTGGGTGAAGCTTTCTTT
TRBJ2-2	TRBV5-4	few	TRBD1	CASSKLGQGKSGELFF	TGTGCCAGCAGCAAGTTAGGACAGGGTAAATCCGGGGAGCTGTTTTTT
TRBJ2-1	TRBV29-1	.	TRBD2	CSVRAGGNEQFF	TGCAGCGTGAGGGCGGGAGGGAATGAGCAGTTCTTC
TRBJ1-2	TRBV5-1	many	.	CASSSGGAYGYTF	TGCGCCAGCAGTTCCGGAGGGGCCTATGGCTACACCTTC
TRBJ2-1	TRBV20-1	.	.	CSARETTGGQDEQFF	TGCAGTGCTAGGGAGACCACGGGGGGCCAGGATGAGCAGTTCTTC
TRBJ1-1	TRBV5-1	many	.	CASSPSATLVGTEAFF	TGCGCCAGCAGCCCTTCCGCCACGTTGGTTGGAACTGAAGCTTTCTTT
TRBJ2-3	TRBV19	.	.	CASTLGTSRYF	TGTGCCAGTACCCTCGGGACCTCTCGATATTTT
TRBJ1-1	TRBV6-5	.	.	CASSYSPAGYPEAFF	TGTGCCAGCAGCTACTCGCCCGCAGGGTACCCTGAAGCTTTCTTT
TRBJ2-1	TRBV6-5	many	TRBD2	CASSYSPLAGVYNEQFF	TGTGCCAGCAGTTACTCTCCACTAGCGGGGGTCTACAATGAGCAGTTCTTC
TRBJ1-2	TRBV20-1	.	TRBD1	CYAREIQDRRSFYGYTF	TGCTACGCTAGGGAGATCCAGGACAGGCGAAGCTTCTATGGCTACACCTTC
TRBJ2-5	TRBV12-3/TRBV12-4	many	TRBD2	CASSSWTSGGETQYF	TGTGCCAGCAGTTCGTGGACTAGCGGGGGGGAGACCCAGTACTTC
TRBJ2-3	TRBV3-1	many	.	CASSVRQRGVTDTQYF	TGTGCCAGCAGCGTTAGACAGAGGGGGGTTACTGATACGCAGTATTTT
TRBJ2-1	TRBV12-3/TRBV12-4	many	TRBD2	CASSPSGSDYNEQFF	TGTGCCAGCAGTCCTAGCGGGAGCGACTACAATGAGCAGTTCTTC
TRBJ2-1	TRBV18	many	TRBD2	CASSKTGGVVYNEQFF	TGTGCCAGCTCAAAAACGGGAGGAGTGGTTTACAATGAGCAGTTCTTC
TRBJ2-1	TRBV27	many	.	CASRRGQSAYNEQFF	TGTGCCAGCAGAAGGGGACAATCCGCTTACAATGAGCAGTTCTTC
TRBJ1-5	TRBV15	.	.	CATSREDSPNQPQHF	TGCGCCACCAGCAGAGAGGACAGTCCAAATCAGCCCCAGCATTTC
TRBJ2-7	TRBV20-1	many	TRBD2	CSARPSGTSGNYEQYF	TGCAGTGCTAGACCGTCCGGGACTAGCGGGAACTACGAGCAGTACTTC
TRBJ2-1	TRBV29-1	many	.	CSGAYSYNEQFF	TGCAGCGGAGCATACTCCTACAATGAGCAGTTCTTC
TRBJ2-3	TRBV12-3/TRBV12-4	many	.	CASSQETGPSTDTQYF	TGTGCCAGCAGTCAGGAGACAGGCCCATCCACAGATACGCAGTATTTT
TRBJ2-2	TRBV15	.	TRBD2	CATSRGALAGGTGELFF	TGTGCCACCAGCAGAGGGGCCCTAGCGGGAGGCACCGGGGAGCTGTTTTTT
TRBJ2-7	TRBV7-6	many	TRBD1	CASSLLGQGSYEQYF	TGTGCCAGCAGCCTATTGGGACAGGGGTCCTACGAGCAGTACTTC
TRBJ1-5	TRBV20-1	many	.	CSARWGDSNQPQHF	TGCAGTGCTAGATGGGGAGATAGCAATCAGCCCCAGCATTTT
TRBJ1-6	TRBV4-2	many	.	CASSQVLAANSPLHF	TGTGCCAGCAGCCAAGTTCTGGCAGCAAATTCACCCCTCCACTTT
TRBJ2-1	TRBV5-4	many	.	CASSWGSNEQFF	TGTGCCAGCAGCTGGGGAAGCAATGAGCAGTTCTTC
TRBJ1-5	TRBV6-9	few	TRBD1	CASSSGQKNHPQHF	TGTGCCAGCAGTTCGGGACAGAAGAATCATCCCCAGCATTTT
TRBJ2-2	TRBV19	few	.	CASSIKQGNTGELFF	TGTGCCAGTAGTATCAAACAGGGGAACACCGGGGAGCTGTTTTTT
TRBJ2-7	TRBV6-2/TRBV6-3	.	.	CASSYSLEVDYEQYF	TGTGCCAGCAGTTACTCGTTGGAGGTTGACTACGAGCAGTACTTC
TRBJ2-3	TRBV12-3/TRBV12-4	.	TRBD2	CASRPGLAGGADTQYF	TGTGCCAGCAGGCCGGGACTAGCGGGAGGTGCAGATACGCAGTATTTT
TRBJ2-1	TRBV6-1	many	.	CASSEDGGGDDEQFF	TGTGCCAGCAGTGAAGACGGGGGAGGTGATGATGAGCAGTTCTTC
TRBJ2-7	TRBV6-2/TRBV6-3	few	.	CASTNPEGAYSYEQYF	TGTGCCAGCACTAATCCGGAGGGGGCCTACTCCTACGAGCAGTACTTC